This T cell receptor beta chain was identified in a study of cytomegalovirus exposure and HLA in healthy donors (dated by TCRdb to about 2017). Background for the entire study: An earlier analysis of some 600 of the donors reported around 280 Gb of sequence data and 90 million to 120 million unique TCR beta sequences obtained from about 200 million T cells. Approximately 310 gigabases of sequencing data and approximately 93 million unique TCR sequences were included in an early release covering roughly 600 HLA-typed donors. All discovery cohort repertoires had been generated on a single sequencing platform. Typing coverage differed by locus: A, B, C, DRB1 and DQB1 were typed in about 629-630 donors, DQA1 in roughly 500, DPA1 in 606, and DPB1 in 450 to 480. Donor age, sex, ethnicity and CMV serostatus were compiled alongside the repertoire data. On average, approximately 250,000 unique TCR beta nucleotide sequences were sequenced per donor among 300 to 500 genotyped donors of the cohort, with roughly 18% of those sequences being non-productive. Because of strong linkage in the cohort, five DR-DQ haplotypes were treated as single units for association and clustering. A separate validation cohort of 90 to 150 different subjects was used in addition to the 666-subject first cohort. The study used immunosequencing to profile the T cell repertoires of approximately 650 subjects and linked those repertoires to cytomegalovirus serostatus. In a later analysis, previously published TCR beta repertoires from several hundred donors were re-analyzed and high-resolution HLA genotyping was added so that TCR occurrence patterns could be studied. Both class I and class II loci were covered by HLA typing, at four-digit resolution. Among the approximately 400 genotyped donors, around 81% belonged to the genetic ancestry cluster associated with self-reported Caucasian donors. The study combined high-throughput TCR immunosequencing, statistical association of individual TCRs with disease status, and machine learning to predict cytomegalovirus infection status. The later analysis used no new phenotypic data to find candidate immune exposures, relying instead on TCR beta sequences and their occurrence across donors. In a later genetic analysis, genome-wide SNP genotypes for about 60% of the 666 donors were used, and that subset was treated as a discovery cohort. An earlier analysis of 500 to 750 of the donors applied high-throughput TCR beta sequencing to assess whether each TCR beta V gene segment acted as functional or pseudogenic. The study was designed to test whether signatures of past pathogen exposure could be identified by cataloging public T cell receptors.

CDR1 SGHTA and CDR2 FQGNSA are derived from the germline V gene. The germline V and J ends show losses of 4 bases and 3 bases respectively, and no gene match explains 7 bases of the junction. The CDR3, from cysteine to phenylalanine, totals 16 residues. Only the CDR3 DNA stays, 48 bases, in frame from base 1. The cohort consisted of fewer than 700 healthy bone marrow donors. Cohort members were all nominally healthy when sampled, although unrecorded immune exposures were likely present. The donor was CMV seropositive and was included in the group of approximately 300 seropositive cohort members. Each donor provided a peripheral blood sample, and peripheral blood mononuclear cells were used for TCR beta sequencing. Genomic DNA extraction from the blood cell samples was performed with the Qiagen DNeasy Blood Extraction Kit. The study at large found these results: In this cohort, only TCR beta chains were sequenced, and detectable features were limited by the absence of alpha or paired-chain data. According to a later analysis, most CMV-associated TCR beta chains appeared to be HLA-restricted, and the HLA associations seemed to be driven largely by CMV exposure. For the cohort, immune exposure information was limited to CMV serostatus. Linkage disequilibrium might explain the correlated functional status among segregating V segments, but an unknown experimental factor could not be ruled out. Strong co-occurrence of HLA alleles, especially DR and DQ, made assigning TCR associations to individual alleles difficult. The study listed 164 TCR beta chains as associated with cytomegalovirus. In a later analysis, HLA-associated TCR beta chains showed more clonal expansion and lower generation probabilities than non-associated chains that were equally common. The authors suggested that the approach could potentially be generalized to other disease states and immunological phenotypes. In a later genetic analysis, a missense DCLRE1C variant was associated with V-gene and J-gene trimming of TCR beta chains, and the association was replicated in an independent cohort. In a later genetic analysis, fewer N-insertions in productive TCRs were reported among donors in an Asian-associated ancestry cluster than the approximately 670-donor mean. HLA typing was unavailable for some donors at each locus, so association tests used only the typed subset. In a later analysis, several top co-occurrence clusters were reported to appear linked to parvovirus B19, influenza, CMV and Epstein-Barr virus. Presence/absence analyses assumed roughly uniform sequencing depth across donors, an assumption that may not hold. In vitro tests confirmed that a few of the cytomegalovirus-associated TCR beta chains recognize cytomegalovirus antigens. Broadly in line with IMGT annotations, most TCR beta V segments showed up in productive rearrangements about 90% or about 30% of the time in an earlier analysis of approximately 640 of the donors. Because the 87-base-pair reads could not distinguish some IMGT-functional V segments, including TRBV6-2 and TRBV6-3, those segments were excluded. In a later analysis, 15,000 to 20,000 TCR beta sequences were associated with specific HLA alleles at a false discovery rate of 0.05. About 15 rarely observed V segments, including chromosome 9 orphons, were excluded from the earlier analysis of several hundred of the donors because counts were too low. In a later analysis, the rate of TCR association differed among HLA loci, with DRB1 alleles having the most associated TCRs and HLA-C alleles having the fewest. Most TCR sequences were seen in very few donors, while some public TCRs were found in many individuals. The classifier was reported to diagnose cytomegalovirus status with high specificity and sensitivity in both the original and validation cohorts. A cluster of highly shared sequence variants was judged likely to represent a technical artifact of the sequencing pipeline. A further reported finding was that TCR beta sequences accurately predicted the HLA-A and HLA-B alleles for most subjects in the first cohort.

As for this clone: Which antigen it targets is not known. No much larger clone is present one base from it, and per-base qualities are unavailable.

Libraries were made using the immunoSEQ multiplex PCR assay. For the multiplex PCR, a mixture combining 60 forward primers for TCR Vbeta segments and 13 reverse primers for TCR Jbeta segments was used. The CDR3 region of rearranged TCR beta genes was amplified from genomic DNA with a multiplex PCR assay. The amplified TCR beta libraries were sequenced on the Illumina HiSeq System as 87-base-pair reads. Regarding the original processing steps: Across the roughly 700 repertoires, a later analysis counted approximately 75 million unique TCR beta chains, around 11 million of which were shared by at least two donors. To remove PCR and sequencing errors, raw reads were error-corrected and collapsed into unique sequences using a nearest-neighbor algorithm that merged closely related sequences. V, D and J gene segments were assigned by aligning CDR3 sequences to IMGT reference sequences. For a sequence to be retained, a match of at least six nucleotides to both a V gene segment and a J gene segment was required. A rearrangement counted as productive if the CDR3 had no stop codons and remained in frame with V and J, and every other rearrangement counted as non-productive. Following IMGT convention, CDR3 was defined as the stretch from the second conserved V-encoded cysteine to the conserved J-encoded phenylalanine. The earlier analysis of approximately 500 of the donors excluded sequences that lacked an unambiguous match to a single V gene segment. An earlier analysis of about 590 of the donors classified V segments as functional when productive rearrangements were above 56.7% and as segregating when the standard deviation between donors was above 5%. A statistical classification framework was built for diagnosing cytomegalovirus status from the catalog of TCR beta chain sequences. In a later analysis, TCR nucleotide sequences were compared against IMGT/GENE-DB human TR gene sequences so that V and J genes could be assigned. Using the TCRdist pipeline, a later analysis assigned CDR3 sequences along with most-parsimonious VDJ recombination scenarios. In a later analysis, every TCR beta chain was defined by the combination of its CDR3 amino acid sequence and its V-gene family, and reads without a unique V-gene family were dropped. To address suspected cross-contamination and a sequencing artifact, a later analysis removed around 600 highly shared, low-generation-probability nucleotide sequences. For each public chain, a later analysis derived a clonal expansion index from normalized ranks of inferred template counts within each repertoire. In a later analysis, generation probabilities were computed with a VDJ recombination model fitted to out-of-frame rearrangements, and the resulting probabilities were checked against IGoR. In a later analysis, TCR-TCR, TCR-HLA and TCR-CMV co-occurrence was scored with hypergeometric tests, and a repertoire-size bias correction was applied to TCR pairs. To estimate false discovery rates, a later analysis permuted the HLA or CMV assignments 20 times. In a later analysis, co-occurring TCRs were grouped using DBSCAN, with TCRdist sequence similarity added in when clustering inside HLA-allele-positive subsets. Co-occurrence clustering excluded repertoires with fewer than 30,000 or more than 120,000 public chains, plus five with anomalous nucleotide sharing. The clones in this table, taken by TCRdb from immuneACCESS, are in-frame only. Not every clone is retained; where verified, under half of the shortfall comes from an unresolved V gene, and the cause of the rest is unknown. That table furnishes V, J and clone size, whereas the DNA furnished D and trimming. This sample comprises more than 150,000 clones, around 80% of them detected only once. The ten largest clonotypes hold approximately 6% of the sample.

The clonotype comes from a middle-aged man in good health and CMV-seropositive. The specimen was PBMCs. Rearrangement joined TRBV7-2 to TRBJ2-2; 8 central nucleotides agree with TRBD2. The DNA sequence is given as TGTGCCAGCAGCTGGGGGGCGGGGGGCCACACCGGGGAGCTGTTTTTT. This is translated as CASSWGAGGHTGELFF. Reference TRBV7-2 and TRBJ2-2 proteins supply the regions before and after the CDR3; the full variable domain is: GAGVSQSPSNKVTEKGKDVELRCDPISGHTALYWYRQSLGQGLEFLIYFQGNSAPDKSGLPSDRFSAERTGGSVSTLTIQRTQQEDSAVYLCASSWGAGGHTGELFFGEGSRLTVL.